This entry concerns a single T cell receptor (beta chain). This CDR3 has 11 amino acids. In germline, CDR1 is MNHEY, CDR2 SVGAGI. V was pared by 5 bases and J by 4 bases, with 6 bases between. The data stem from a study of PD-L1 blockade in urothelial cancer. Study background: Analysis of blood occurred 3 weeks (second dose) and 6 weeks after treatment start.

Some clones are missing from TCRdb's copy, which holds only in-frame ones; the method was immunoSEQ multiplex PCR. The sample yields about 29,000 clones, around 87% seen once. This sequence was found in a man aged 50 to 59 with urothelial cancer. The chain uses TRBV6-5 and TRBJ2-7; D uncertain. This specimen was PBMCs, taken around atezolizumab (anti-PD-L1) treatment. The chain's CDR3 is CASSTSYEQYF. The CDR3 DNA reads TGTGCCAGCAGTACCAGTTACGAGCAGTACTTC.